One T cell receptor beta chain is described in this entry. The repertoire was sequenced with immunoSEQ multiplex PCR; TCRdb's copy has only in-frame clones and lacks some. The data contain roughly 220,000 clones, around 81% of them singletons. This entry comes from a study of blood T cell repertoires in COVID-19. V was clipped by 3 bases and J by 1 base; unmatched bases: 1. CDR3 length: 15 residues. Germline V gene lookup returns CDR1 SGHRS and CDR2 YFSETQ. The receptor was isolated from a man younger than 45 with acute COVID-19. V gene TRBV5-1 combines with J gene TRBJ2-3, with TRBD2 identical over 11 bases. Source material: PBMCs or T cells enriched from blood (not recorded which). The CDR3 bases are TGCGCCAGCAGCTCGGGACTAGCGGGCACAGATACGCAGTATTTT. Translation gives CASSSGLAGTDTQYF.